The 17 T cell receptor beta chains below come from one sample, sequenced in a study of regulatory and conventional T cells in RAG deficiency. Genomic DNA came from blood regulatory T cells gated CD4+ CD25-high CD127-low. Generated by immunoSEQ multiplex PCR, the TCRdb table keeps only in-frame clones and is missing some. Here the sample spans some 28,000 clones, around 90% being singletons. The sample was also linked to a second study, of regulatory T cells. As that report states: Amplification used 52 TRBV primers and 13 TRBJ primers.

The sample taken for sequencing was Tregs sorted from blood. These receptors were obtained from a human donor in good health.

V gene TRBV7-8 combines with J gene TRBJ1-2; no clear D. The V end was cut by 1 base, the J end by 6 bases, with 15 bases between. There are 15 residues in the CDR3. CDR1 is SGHVS and CDR2 is FQNEAQ in the germline V gene. As DNA, the CDR3 is TGTGCCAGCAGCTTAGGGGCCGTCAACCCGGATGGCTACACCTTC. The encoded protein is CASSLGAVNPDGYTF.

The chain carries TRBV6-5 and TRBJ2-2; 8 nucleotides match TRBD1. V shed 1 base and J 3 bases; nucleotides not matched to a gene: 4. The CDR3 spans 16 residues. Germline V gene lookup returns CDR1 MNHEY and CDR2 SVGAGI. The CDR3 loop reads CASSYFRQGYTGELFF. The CDR3 DNA is TGTGCCAGCAGTTACTTCCGACAGGGGTACACCGGGGAGCTGTTTTTT.

This clone has a single count. The rearrangement joins TRBV25-1 to TRBJ1-2; D not resolved. Germline V gene sequence: CDR1 MGHDK, CDR2 SYGVNS. V shed 6 bases and J shed 5 bases, with 19 bases lying between them. The CDR3 loop spans 15 amino acids. CDR3 bases: TGTGCCAGCAGGGGTGGACGAGGAATCGAATATGGCTACACCTTC. Translation gives CASRGGRGIEYGYTF.

The chain recombines TRBV19 with TRBJ1-3; D gene uncertain. V gave up 6 bases and J gave up 0 bases, with 21 bases separating them. The CDR3 consists of 18 residues. Germline assignment: CDR1 LNHDA and CDR2 SQIVND (reference sequence). CDR3 amino acids: CASRSSGRDQSSGNTIYF. As DNA, the CDR3 is TGTGCCAGTAGATCCTCGGGGAGAGATCAGAGCTCTGGAAACACCATATATTTT.

CDR3 bases: TGTGCCAGCAGCGGCCCCGGCAATCAGCCCCAGCATTTT. Translated, it gives CASSGPGNQPQHF. The V and J genes are TRBV9 and TRBJ1-5; D gene ambiguous. The germline CDR1 and CDR2 sequences are SGDLS and YYNGEE. The CDR3 has 13 residues. Trimming cost V 3 bases and J 2 bases, with 6 bases left between them.

V gene TRBV6-5 combines with J gene TRBJ1-2; D gene uncertain. Germline CDR1 is MNHEY and CDR2 is SVGAGI. Trimming stripped 6 bases from V and 3 bases from J, with 11 bases between. CDR3 size: 13 residues. The CDR3: CASRVRNHYGYTF. CDR3 DNA sequence: TGTGCCAGCAGAGTCCGCAACCACTATGGCTACACCTTC.

V and J are TRBV15 and TRBJ1-1; no reliable D call. V was trimmed by 3 bases and J by 5 bases, leaving 10 bases between them. CDR3 length equals 13 residues. The germline V gene encodes CDR1 LNHNV and CDR2 YYDKDF (reference sequence). CDR3 nucleotides: TGTGCCACCAGCAGGACTAGCCGGACTGAAGCTTTCTTT. Translating gives CATSRTSRTEAFF.

The chain combines TRBV25-1 with TRBJ1-6; TRBD1 matches at 8 bases. CDR1 is MGHDK, CDR2 SYGVNS, per germline. This CDR3 is built from 15 residues. The V segment lost 6 bases and the J segment 5 bases; nucleotides outside the gene matches: 6. The CDR3 reads CASRGQVWDNSPLHF. The CDR3 DNA is TGTGCCAGCAGGGGACAGGTCTGGGATAATTCACCCCTCCACTTT. Full variable domain (rest looked up from reference TRBV25-1 and TRBJ1-6): EADIYQTPRYLVIGTGKKITLECSQTMGHDKMYWYQQDPGMELHLIHYSYGVNSTEKGDLSSESTVSRIRTEHFPLTLESARPSHTSQYLCASRGQVWDNSPLHFGNGTRLTVT.

The gene calls are TRBV5-1 and TRBJ1-3; a possible D gene is TRBD1 (5 bases). Germline V CDR1 and CDR2: SGHRS, YFSETQ. This CDR3 region has 14 residues. The V and J ends lost 0 bases and 3 bases respectively, with 7 bases between them. The CDR3 protein is CASSLAGLGNTIYF. CDR3 bases: TGCGCCAGCAGCTTGGCGGGACTTGGAAACACCATATATTTT.

The rearrangement uses TRBV27 and TRBJ2-2; 9 bases line up with TRBD1. Germline lookup yields CDR1 MNHEY and CDR2 SMNVEV (reference sequence). CDR3 length equals 14 residues. Germline trimming cut 5 bases from V and 5 bases from J; bases unmatched to any gene: 3. As DNA, the CDR3 is TGTGCCAGCAGTAGGGACAGGGTTACCGGGGAGCTGTTTTTT. It codes for CASSRDRVTGELFF.

The rearrangement uses TRBV4-2 and TRBJ1-1; no reliable D call. Germline lookup yields CDR1 LGHNA and CDR2 YNFKEQ. V shed 0 bases and J shed 1 base, with 15 bases lying between them. This CDR3 has 17 residues. The chain's CDR3 is CASSQDVGPRANTEAFF. In DNA, the CDR3 is TGTGCCAGCAGCCAAGATGTAGGGCCCAGAGCGAACACTGAAGCTTTCTTT.

The CDR3 nucleotides read TGCGCCAGCAGCTCTGGAGCCTCTGGGGCCAACGTCCTGACTTTC. This encodes CASSSGASGANVLTF. The gene calls are TRBV5-1 and TRBJ2-6; D gene ambiguous. Trimming cost V 3 bases and J 0 bases, with 7 bases left between them. Germline V gene data show CDR1 as SGHRS and CDR2 as YFSETQ. CDR3 length equals 15 residues.

V is TRBV10-3 and J is TRBJ1-5; no firm D call. The V and J ends lost 0 bases and 7 bases respectively, with 13 bases between them. The V gene's germline CDR1 is ENHRY and CDR2 SYGVKD. This CDR3 is 15 amino acids long. The CDR3 DNA is TGTGCCATCAGTGAGTCCCAAGCTCCTGGCCAGCCCCAGCATTTT. It translates to CAISESQAPGQPQHF.

The chain recombines TRBV7-6 with TRBJ1-6; 7 positions match TRBD1. The V gene end was trimmed by 5 bases and the J gene end by 8 bases; junction bases not matched to a gene: 3. The CDR3 is made up of 13 amino acids. Germline V gene lookup returns CDR1 SGHVS and CDR2 FNYEAQ. As DNA, the CDR3 is TGTGCCAGCAGCACCGACAGGGATTCACCCCTCCACTTT. Translation: CASSTDRDSPLHF.

This chain joins TRBV7-9 and TRBJ1-1; D gene unclear. Germline CDR1 SEHNR, CDR2 FQNEAQ (reference sequence). V lost 5 bases, J lost 7 bases, and 14 bases lay in between. The CDR3 is 13 residues long. The DNA of the CDR3 is TGTGCCAGCAGCCCACGTCGGGCCTTTGAAGCTTTCTTT. Protein product: CASSPRRAFEAFF.

The V gene is TRBV11-2, the J gene TRBJ2-5; D may be TRBD1 or TRBD2 (6 bases each). Trimming removed 4 bases at V and 5 bases at J, with 17 bases between. Germline V CDR1 and CDR2: SGHAT, FQNNGV. This CDR3 spans 15 amino acids. CDR3 region: CASSSGDRGGETQYF. CDR3 coding DNA: TGTGCCAGCAGCTCAGGGGACCGCGGAGGGGAGACCCAGTACTTC.

This rearrangement joins TRBV18 to TRBJ1-5; 7 nucleotides line up with TRBD1. Germline V gives CDR1 KGHSH, CDR2 LQKENI. The CDR3 loop spans 16 amino acids. V lost 8 bases and J lost 5; bases outside the gene matches: 15. DNA for the CDR3: TGTGCCAGCCCTCCCCCCCGGGACAGTGGGGATCAGCCCCAGCATTTT. This sequence encodes CASPPPRDSGDQPQHF.